This T cell receptor (beta chain) was recorded in a study of blood T cell repertoires in COVID-19 (dated by TCRdb to 2018 to 2020). The study in broad terms: The collaborator samples originated in the United States, Italy and Spain and spanned the acute and convalescent phases of COVID-19. The material from the prospective study consisted of cDNA or gDNA derived from T cells, B-cell-depleted T cells, or PBMCs. Where available, HLA class I and class II types were obtained from metadata supplied by the sample provider rather than from assay-based typing. The dataset comprised deeply sampled blood TCRbeta repertoires from subjects exposed to, actively infected with, or recovered from COVID-19. Sample metadata almost always included a de-identified subject ID, COVID-19 status, age in years and sex. A freely available public database, intended as a resource for researchers studying the immune response to SARS-CoV-2, is where the repertoires were released. The samples were drawn from the first 160 participants of the ongoing ImmuneRACE study and from some 1,300 subjects provided by 6 global collaborators.

V drops 5 bases and J drops 7 bases, leaving 11 bases in between. Inclusive of the bounding cysteine and phenylalanine, the CDR3 is 12 residues long. Only the CDR3 region is kept as DNA, spanning 36 bases read in frame from base 1. CDR1 and CDR2, per the germline V gene, are SGHTA and FQGNSA. Study-wide findings and limitations: The amount of clinical and demographic metadata varied by source and participant and was provided uncurated.

TCRbeta CDR3 regions were amplified from genomic DNA using the immunoSEQ Assay, a bias-controlled multiplex PCR. The authors' pipeline ran thus. The number of nucleated cells in each sample was estimated by amplification of reference gene primers within the assay. To quantify the absolute abundance of each unique TCRbeta CDR3 rearrangement, sequence reads were collapsed and filtered. Productive Simpson clonality was computed per sample as the square root of Simpson's diversity index over productive rearrangements. Imported from immuneACCESS, the table was reduced by TCRdb to in-frame sequences with V and J called. These copies leave out some clones; in studies compared against another copy, an unresolved V gene accounts for under half, and the cause of the remainder is not known. V, J and clone size derive from that table, while D and trimming were established from the DNA sequence. Within this sample are roughly 380,000 clones, with over 65% of them counted one time only. 1.1% of the sample is taken by the ten largest.

The collaborating institutions used their own protocols to collect whole blood in K2EDTA tubes. For TCRbeta analysis, collaborator samples were shipped as frozen whole blood, as isolated PBMCs, or as DNA extracted from either sample type. As for this clone: Its antigen has not been determined. Base qualities are missing; no much larger clone stands one base away.

The receptor chain draws on TRBV7-2 and TRBJ1-2, with TRBD1 as a weak D call on 6 bases. The sample was peripheral blood. This sequence was found in a human donor with acute or convalescent COVID-19. The donor label of this sample is uncertain. The CDR3 region has the sequence CASSLGGPGYTF. The nucleotides read TGTGCCAGCAGCCTCGGGGGGCCTGGCTACACCTTC. The CDR3, completed at both ends by the reference TRBV7-2 and TRBJ1-2 genes, gives the full variable domain GAGVSQSPSNKVTEKGKDVELRCDPISGHTALYWYRQSLGQGLEFLIYFQGNSAPDKSGLPSDRFSAERTGGSVSTLTIQRTQQEDSAVYLCASSLGGPGYTFGSGTRLTVV.